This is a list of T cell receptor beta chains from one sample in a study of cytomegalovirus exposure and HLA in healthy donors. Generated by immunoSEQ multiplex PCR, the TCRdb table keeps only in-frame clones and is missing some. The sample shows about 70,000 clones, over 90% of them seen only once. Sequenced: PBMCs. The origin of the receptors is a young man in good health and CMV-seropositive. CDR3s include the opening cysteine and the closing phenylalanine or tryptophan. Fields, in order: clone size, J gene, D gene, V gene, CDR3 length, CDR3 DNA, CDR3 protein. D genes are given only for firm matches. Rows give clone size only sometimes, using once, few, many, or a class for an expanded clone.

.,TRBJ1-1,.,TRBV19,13,TGTGCCAGTAGTATGTCGGGGGACACTGAAGCTTTCTTT,CASSMSGDTEAFF
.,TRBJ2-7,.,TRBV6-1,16,TGTGCCAGCAGTGAACCACTGGAGGGGAACTCCTACGAGCAGTACTTC,CASSEPLEGNSYEQYF
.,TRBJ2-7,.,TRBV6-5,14,TGTGCCAGCAGTTACGAGTCTAGCTCCTACGAGCAGTACTTC,CASSYESSSYEQYF
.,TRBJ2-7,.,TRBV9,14,TGTGCCAGCAGCGCAGGGCTTGAGTCCTACGAGCAGTACTTC,CASSAGLESYEQYF
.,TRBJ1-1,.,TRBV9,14,TGTGCCAGCAGCGTAGTCGGTCAGAACACTGAAGCTTTCTTT,CASSVVGQNTEAFF
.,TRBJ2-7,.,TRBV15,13,TGTGCCACCAGGGCTGGGCAGGGCTACGAGCAGTACTTC,CATRAGQGYEQYF
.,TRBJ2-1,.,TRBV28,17,TGTGCCAGCAGTACCTTTCCCCGGGACTCACGATACAATGAGCAGTTCTTC,CASSTFPRDSRYNEQFF
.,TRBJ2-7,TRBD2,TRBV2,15,TGTGCCAGCAGTTTTGGGACTAGCGGGAGCTACGAGCAGTACTTC,CASSFGTSGSYEQYF
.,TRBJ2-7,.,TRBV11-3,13,TGTGCCAGCAGCTTCGGGACTGAGAACGAGCAGTACTTC,CASSFGTENEQYF
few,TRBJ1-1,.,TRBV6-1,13,TGTGCCAGCAGTCCCAGGGCGTACACTGAAGCTTTCTTT,CASSPRAYTEAFF
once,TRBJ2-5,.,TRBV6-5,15,TGTGCCAGCAGTTACGGAGGGACAGCTAAAGAGACCCAGTACTTC,CASSYGGTAKETQYF
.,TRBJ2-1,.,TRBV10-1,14,TGCGCCAGCGGACGGAGGGCCCAGTTCAATGAGCAGTTCTTC,CASGRRAQFNEQFF
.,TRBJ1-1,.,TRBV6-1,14,TGTGCCAGCAGTGCCGAGGGTCGGTACGCTGAAGCTTTCTTT,CASSAEGRYAEAFF
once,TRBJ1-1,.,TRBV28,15,TGTGCCAGCGGGGGGGCTGGGGTGGTGAACACTGAAGCTTTCTTT,CASGGAGVVNTEAFF
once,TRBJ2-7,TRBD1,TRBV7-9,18,TGTGCCAGCACCGACCTAACCCAGCAGGGGACAGGGGCCTACGAGCAGTACTTC,CASTDLTQQGTGAYEQYF
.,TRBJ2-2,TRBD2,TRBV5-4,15,TGTGCCAGCAGCCCGGCGGGGGTCCGAACCGGGGAGCTGTTTTTT,CASSPAGVRTGELFF
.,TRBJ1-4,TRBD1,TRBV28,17,TGTGCCAGCAGTTTTCAAGGACAGGGTGGATCTAATGAAAAACTGTTTTTT,CASSFQGQGGSNEKLFF
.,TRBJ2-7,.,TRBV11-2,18,TGTGCCAGCAGCAAGTTACAGGGGATCGGTGGAGCGGGGGACGGGCAGTACTTC,CASSKLQGIGGAGDGQYF
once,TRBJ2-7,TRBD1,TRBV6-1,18,TGTGCCAGCAGTGAAGAGGGGTGGGGGACAGGGGTCCCCTACGAGCAGTACTTC,CASSEEGWGTGVPYEQYF
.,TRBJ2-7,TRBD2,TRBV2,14,TGTGCCAGCAGACCCTCCGGGGGGGACTACGAGCAGTACTTC,CASRPSGGDYEQYF
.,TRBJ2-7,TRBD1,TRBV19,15,TGTGCCAGTAGTATCCGGACAGGGAAGCCCTACGAGCAGTACTTC,CASSIRTGKPYEQYF
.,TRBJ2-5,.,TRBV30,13,TGTGCCTGGAGTGGCGGTTCATTGGAGACCCAGTACTTC,CAWSGGSLETQYF
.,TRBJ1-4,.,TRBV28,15,TGTGCCACCAAAGCCCCACGGGAAACTAATGAAAAACTGTTTTTT,CATKAPRETNEKLFF
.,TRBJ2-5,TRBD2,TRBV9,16,TGTGCCAGCAGCCCCGGGACTAAGAGGATCCAAGAGACCCAGTACTTC,CASSPGTKRIQETQYF
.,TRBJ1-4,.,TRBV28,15,TGTGCCAGCAGTTTATGGGGTGACTCTAATGAAAAACTGTTTTTT,CASSLWGDSNEKLFF
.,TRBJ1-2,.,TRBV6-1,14,TGTGCCAGCGGATTGGCAGGGCTAAACTATGGCTACACCTTC,CASGLAGLNYGYTF
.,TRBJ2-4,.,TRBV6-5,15,TGTGCCAGCAGTTACCTGGGATCCTCAGGGGACATTCAGTACTTC,CASSYLGSSGDIQYF
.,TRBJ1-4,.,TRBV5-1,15,TGCGCCAGCAGTCCGGGGGTGGCAACTAATGAAAAACTGTTTTTT,CASSPGVATNEKLFF
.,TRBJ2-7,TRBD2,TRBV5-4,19,TGTGCCAGCAGCTCCCCCAGTGGGACTAGCGGGAGTACGGGCTACGAGCAGTACTTC,CASSSPSGTSGSTGYEQYF
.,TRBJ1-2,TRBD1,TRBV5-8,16,TGTGCCAGCAGCATGCACCGACCGACAGGGAACTATGGCTACACCTTC,CASSMHRPTGNYGYTF
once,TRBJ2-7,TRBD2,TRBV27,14,TGTGCCAGCAGTTCATCTTGGACTAGGGGTGAGCAGTACTTC,CASSSSWTRGEQYF
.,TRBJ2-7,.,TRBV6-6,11,TGTGCCAGCAGTCAGGGTCACGAGCAGTACTTC,CASSQGHEQYF
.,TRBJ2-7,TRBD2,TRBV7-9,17,TGTGCCAGCAGCCCGCCTTATATTCCCATAGCGGGAGACGAGCAGTACTTC,CASSPPYIPIAGDEQYF
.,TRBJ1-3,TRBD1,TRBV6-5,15,TGTGCCAGCAGTTACTCACAGGGGGCTGGAAACACCATATATTTT,CASSYSQGAGNTIYF
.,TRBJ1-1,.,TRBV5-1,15,TGCGCCAGCAGCCCCGAACAGTCTATGAACACTGAAGCTTTCTTT,CASSPEQSMNTEAFF
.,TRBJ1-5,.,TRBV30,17,TGTGCCTGGACCCCTAGCCTTGGACCGAGAAGCAATCAGCCCCAGCATTTT,CAWTPSLGPRSNQPQHF
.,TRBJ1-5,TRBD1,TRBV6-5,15,TGTGCCAGCAGTTACTCGGGGCAGGGGGGTCAGCCCCAGCATTTT,CASSYSGQGGQPQHF
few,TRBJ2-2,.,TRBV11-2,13,TGTGCCAGCGCAGGGGCGAACACCGGGGAGCTGTTTTTT,CASAGANTGELFF
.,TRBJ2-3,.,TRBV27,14,TGTGCCAGCAGTTCCTTGGCCCCCACAGATACGCAGTATTTT,CASSSLAPTDTQYF
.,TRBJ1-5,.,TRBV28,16,TGTGCCAGCAACCAACAGGGAATGGGGGGCAATCAGCCCCAGCATTTT,CASNQQGMGGNQPQHF
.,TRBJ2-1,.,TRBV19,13,TGTGCCAGTAGTACAGGGCCCTACAATGAGCAGTTCTTC,CASSTGPYNEQFF
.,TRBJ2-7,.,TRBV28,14,TGTGCCAGCAGTTTATTTCCTCCGGGACAAGAGCAGTACTTC,CASSLFPPGQEQYF
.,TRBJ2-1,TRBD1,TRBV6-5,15,TGTGCCAGCAGCCGGACAGGGGGCTCCTACAATGAGCAGTTCTTC,CASSRTGGSYNEQFF
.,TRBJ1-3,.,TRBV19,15,TGTGCCAGTGCCGGCGGGGCGGAGCCTGGAAACACCATATATTTT,CASAGGAEPGNTIYF
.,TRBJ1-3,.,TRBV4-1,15,TGCGCCAGCAGCCAAGGGCAGGGCACTGGAAACACCATATATTTT,CASSQGQGTGNTIYF
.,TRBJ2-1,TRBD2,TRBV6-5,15,TGTGCCAGCAGTCCAACGGCGGGAGATCATGATGAGCAGTTCTTC,CASSPTAGDHDEQFF
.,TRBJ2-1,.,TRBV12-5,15,TGTGCTAGTGGTTTTGGTTGGGTGGTGGGAGATGAGCAGTTCTTC,CASGFGWVVGDEQFF
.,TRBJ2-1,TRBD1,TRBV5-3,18,TGTGCCAGAAGCGAGCAAACAGGGGGTTCCCTCTCCTACAATGAGCAGTTCTTC,CARSEQTGGSLSYNEQFF
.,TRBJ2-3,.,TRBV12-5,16,TGTGCTAGTGGTTTGGAACTAGCCCCTGGCACAGATACGCAGTATTTT,CASGLELAPGTDTQYF
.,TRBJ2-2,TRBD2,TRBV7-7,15,TGTGCTAGCAGTTTAGCGGGAGGGCCCACCGGGGAGCTGTTTTTT,CASSLAGGPTGELFF
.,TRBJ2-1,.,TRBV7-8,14,TGTGCCACTCAGGAGGAGGTTGGCTACAATGAGCAGTTCTTC,CATQEEVGYNEQFF
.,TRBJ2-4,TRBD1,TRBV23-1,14,TGCGCCAGCAGTCGGAACAGGGGTAAAAACATTCAGTACTTC,CASSRNRGKNIQYF
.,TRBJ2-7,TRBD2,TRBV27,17,TGTGCCAGCAGGGGCCTAGCGGGAGGACCCCCTCCCTACGAGCAGTACTTC,CASRGLAGGPPPYEQYF
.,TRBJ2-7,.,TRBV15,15,TGTGCCACCAGCAGAGATAAAGGGAGCGGCTACGAGCAGTACTTC,CATSRDKGSGYEQYF
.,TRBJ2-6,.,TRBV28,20,TGTGCCAGCAGTTTGGGGGTTTTTCGCGGGACGGGCTCTGGGGCCAACGTCCTGACTTTC,CASSLGVFRGTGSGANVLTF
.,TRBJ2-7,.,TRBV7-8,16,TGTGCCAGCAGCTACCTGGATTTCGGGAGCGGGTACGAGCAGTACTTC,CASSYLDFGSGYEQYF
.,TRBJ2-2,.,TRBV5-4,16,TGTGCCAGCAGCTTGGCCGGGCCCGCCGGGGTAGGGGAGCTGTTTTTT,CASSLAGPAGVGELFF
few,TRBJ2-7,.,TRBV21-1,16,TGTGCCAGCAGCAATTTCCACTGGACAGGGTTGAACGAGCAGTACTTC,CASSNFHWTGLNEQYF
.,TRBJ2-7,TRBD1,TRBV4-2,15,TGTGCCAGCAGCTTCCGGGACAGCAATTCCTACGAGCAGTACTTC,CASSFRDSNSYEQYF